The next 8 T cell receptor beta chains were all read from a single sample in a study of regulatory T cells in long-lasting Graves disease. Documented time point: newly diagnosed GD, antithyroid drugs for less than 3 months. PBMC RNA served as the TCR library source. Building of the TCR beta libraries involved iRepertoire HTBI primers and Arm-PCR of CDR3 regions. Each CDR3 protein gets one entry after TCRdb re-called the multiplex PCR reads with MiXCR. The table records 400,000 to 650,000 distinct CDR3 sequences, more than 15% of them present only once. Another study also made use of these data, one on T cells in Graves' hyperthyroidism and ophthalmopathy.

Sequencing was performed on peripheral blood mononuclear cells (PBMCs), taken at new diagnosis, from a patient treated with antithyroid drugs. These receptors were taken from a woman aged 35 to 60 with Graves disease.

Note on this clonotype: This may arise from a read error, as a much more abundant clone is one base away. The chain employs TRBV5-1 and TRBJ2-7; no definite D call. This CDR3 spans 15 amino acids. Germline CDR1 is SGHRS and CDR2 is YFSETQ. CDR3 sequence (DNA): TGTGCCAGCACCCTGGAAGGGCTCTCCTACAATGAGCAGTACTTC. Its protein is CASTLEGLSYNEQYF.

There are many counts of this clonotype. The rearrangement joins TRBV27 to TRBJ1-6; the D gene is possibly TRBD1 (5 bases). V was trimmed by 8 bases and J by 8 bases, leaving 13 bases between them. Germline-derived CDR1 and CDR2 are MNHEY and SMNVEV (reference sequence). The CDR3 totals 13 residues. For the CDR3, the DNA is TGTGCCAGCCACCGGGACGTTGATTCACCCCTCCACTTT. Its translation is CASHRDVDSPLHF.

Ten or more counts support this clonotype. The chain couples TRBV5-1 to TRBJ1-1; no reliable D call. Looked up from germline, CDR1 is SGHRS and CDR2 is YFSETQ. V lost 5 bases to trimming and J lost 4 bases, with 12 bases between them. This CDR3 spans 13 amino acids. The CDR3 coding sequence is TGCGCCAGCAGAAGGGTGGGCATCACTGAAGCTTTCTTT. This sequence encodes CASRRVGITEAFF. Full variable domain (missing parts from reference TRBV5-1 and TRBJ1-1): KAGVTQTPRYLIKTRGQQVTLSCSPISGHRSVSWYQQTPGQGLQFLFEYFSETQRNKGNFPGRFSGRQFSNSRSEMNVSTLELGDSALYLCASRRVGITEAFFGQGTRLTVV.

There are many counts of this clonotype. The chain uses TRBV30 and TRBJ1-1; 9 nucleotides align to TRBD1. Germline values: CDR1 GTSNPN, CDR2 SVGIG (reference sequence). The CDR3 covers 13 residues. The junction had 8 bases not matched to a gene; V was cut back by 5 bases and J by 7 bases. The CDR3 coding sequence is TGTGCCTGGGGGACAGGGCCCGACTATGAAGCTTTCTTT. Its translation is CAWGTGPDYEAFF.

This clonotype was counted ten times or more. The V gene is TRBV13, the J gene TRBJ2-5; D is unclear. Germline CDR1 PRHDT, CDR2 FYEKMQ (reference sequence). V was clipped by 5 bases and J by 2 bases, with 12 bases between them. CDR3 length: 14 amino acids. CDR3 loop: CASSDRTRQETQYF. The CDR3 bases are TGTGCCAGCAGCGACCGGACCCGACAAGAGACCCAGTACTTC.

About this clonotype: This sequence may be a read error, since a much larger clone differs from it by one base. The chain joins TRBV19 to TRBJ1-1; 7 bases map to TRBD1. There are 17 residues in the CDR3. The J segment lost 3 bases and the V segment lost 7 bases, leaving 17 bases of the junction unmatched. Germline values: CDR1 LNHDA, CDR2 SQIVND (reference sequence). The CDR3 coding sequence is TGTGCCAGTAATCACAGGGGAACCTTAAAGGGGCACACTGAAGCTTTCTTT. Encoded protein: CASNHRGTLKGHTEAFF.

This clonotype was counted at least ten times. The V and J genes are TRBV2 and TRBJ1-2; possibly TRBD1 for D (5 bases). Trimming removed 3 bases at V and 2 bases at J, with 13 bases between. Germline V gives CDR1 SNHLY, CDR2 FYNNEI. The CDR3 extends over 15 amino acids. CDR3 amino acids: CASSERQGQNYGYTF. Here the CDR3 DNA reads TGTGCCAGCAGTGAGCGTCAGGGCCAGAACTATGGCTACACCTTC.

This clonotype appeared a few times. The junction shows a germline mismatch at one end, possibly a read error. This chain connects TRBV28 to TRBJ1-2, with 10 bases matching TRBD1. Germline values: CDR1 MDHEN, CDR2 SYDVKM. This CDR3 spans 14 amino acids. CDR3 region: CASSSGQGGYGHTF. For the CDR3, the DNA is TGTGCCAGCAGTTCTGGACAGGGGGGCTATGGCCACACCTTC.